What follows are 7 T cell receptor beta chains derived from one specimen sequenced in a study of regulatory T cells in long-lasting Graves disease. Both iRepertoire HTBI primers and Arm-PCR of CDR3 regions were used to build the TCR beta libraries. TCRdb processed the multiplex PCR reads anew with MiXCR; each CDR3 protein has one entry. The repertoire includes some 250,000 distinct CDR3 sequences, around 20% of them detected once, and about 15% sits in the top ten. The time point here: newly diagnosed GD, antithyroid drugs for less than 3 months. Making the TCR library involved RNA that had been extracted from PBMCs. Sequenced here: peripheral blood mononuclear cells (PBMCs), sampled at new diagnosis, from a patient treated with antithyroid drugs. Receptors originate from a female donor with Graves disease.

The rearrangement uses TRBV7-8 and TRBJ2-2, with TRBD1 matching 10 bases. This CDR3 comprises 17 residues. The V and J ends lost 7 bases and 7 bases, in that order; junction bases with no gene match: 15. The germline V gene has CDR1 SGHVS and CDR2 FQNEAQ. The chain's CDR3 is CASTPAGQGNFGGELFF. Here the CDR3 DNA reads TGTGCCAGCACCCCGGCGGGACAGGGGAATTTCGGCGGGGAGCTGTTTTTT.

As regards this clonotype: It may be a read error: a sequence one base away is much more abundant. This chain connects TRBV5-1 to TRBJ2-1; D unclear. The CDR3 runs to 13 residues. From germline, CDR1 is SGHRS and CDR2 YFSETQ. The CDR3 is CVSSLWGTHEQFF. The CDR3 coding sequence is TGCGTCAGCAGCTTGTGGGGTACCCATGAGCAGTTCTTC.

This clonotype was seen repeatedly, ten times or more. The rearrangement links TRBV24-1 to TRBJ2-2, with D perhaps matching TRBD2 (5 bases). Germline CDR1 KGHDR, CDR2 SFDVKD. Trimming cost V 4 bases and J 6 bases, with 17 bases left between them. This CDR3 spans 16 amino acids. CDR3 nucleotides: TGTGCCACCAGTGACTTCAGCGGAGGTCAACCCGGGGAGCTGTTTTTT. Amino acids: CATSDFSGGQPGELFF.

This clonotype was seen at least ten times. CDR3 DNA sequence: TGCGCCAGCAGCCAAACCAGGACTAGCGGGAGAAACATTCAGTACTTC. Protein sequence: CASSQTRTSGRNIQYF. The V gene is TRBV4-1, the J gene TRBJ2-4; 13 bases are shared with TRBD2. Germline V gene data show CDR1 as MGHRA and CDR2 as YSYEKL. The J segment lost 6 bases and the V segment lost 2 bases, leaving 4 bases of the junction unmatched. CDR3 length: 16 residues.

Worth noting for this clonotype: A much larger clone lies one base from this, so it may be a read error. No conserved phenylalanine or tryptophan ends this CDR3, so it is likely a read error. The rearrangement uses TRBV6-2 or TRBV6-3 and TRBJ1-1, with TRBD1 matching over 9 bases. J lost 3 bases, V lost 6 bases, and 8 bases had no gene match. This CDR3 spans 15 amino acids. Germline CDR1 reads MNHEY; CDR2 reads SVGEGT. The CDR3 protein is CASRDPGQGDTEAFS. The CDR3 bases are TGTGCCAGCAGAGATCCGGGACAGGGAGACACTGAAGCTTTCTCT.

With regard to this clonotype: With a far larger clone one base away, a read error is the likely cause. This chain links TRBV3-1 with TRBJ2-4; tentative D call: TRBD2 (6 bases). The end of the DNA fits TRBJ2-7 better, so the J call may be wrong. CDR3 size: 14 residues. Germline CDR1 and CDR2: LGHDT and YNNKEL (reference sequence). The CDR3 is CASSQGGGPGEQYF. In DNA form, the CDR3 reads TGTGCCAGCAGCCAAGGTGGAGGGCCGGGCGAGCAGTACTTC.

This clonotype was recorded at least ten times. V gene TRBV15 combines with J gene TRBJ1-1; D is uncertain. The ends were cut back, 0 bases at V and 1 base at J, with 6 bases in the middle. Germline CDR1 and CDR2: LNHNV and YYDKDF (reference sequence). The CDR3 totals 14 residues. The CDR3 is CATSRDSGNTEAFF. Here the CDR3 DNA reads TGTGCCACCAGCAGAGATAGCGGGAACACTGAAGCTTTCTTT.